These 15 T cell receptor beta chains were all obtained from the same sample, sequenced in a study of T cells in Graves' hyperthyroidism and ophthalmopathy. RNA transcripts gave rise to amplified TCR beta CDR3 regions. First-round RT-PCR targeting the TCR CDR3 was performed with the HTBI primer set. MiXCR, applied by TCRdb to the multiplex PCR reads, yields one record per CDR3 protein. This sample has 750,000 to 900,000 distinct CDR3 sequences, with roughly 40% found just once. Sequencing was carried out using blood. Receptors were obtained from a man younger than 35 with Graves' hyperthyroidism.

This clonotype was seen just once. This rearrangement joins TRBV13 to TRBJ1-2; unclear D gene. Trimming removed 5 bases at V and 1 base at J, with 11 bases between. This CDR3 spans 14 amino acids. Looked up from germline, CDR1 is PRHDT and CDR2 is FYEKMQ (reference sequence). The CDR3 bases are TGTGCCAGCAGCGCGGGCCATCTTAACTATGGCTACACCTTC. It specifies CASSAGHLNYGYTF. The entire variable domain, with the rest obtained from reference TRBV13 and TRBJ1-2, is as follows: AAGVIQSPRHLIKEKRETATLKCYPIPRHDTVYWYQQGPGQDPQFLISFYEKMQSDKGSIPDRFSAQQFSDYHSELNMSSLELGDSALYFCASSAGHLNYGYTFGSGTRLTVV.

This clonotype was counted a few times. J is TRBJ2-7 and V is TRBV6-5; 9 bases map to TRBD1. The CDR3 loop spans 13 amino acids. Germline trimming cut 2 bases from V and 6 bases from J; bases unmatched to any gene: 2. The germline gives CDR1 MNHEY, CDR2 SVGAGI. The CDR3 loop is CASSYATGGEQYF. The CDR3 DNA follows: TGTGCCAGCAGTTACGCGACAGGGGGCGAGCAGTACTTC.

The chain employs TRBV29-1 and TRBJ2-5; 9 bases are shared with TRBD1. In germline, CDR1 is SQVTM, CDR2 ANQGSEA. This CDR3 comprises 14 residues. CDR3 nucleotides: TGCAACGTCGCCGGGACAGGGTATGAGTCGACCCAGTACTTC. Translation gives CNVAGTGYESTQYF.

The chain joins TRBV28 to TRBJ1-5; D might be TRBD1 (5 bases). V shed 4 bases and J shed 4 bases, with 17 bases lying between them. Germline V CDR1 and CDR2: MDHEN, SYDVKM. The CDR3 is made up of 16 amino acids. The CDR3 loop reads CASSSPGPARNQPQHF. CDR3 sequence (DNA): TGTGCCAGCAGTTCTCCAGGGCCCGCACGGAATCAGCCCCAGCATTTT.

The chain couples TRBV29-1 to TRBJ1-1, with D possibly matching TRBD1 (5 bases). Trimming stripped 8 bases from V and 1 base from J, with 11 bases between. Germline-derived CDR1 and CDR2 are SQVTM and ANQGSEA. The CDR3 contains 12 residues. CDR3 residues: CSLMRGNTEAFF. The DNA of the CDR3 is TGCAGCTTGATGAGGGGGAACACTGAAGCTTTCTTT.

This clonotype came up many times. This rearrangement joins TRBV25-1 to TRBJ1-5; 8 bases agree with TRBD1. Germline trimming cut 2 bases from V and 11 bases from J; bases unmatched to any gene: 5. The germline gives CDR1 MGHDK, CDR2 SYGVNS. The CDR3 runs to 13 residues. This chain's CDR3 is CASSEERTGTQHF. For the CDR3, the DNA is TGTGCCAGCAGTGAAGAGAGGACAGGGACCCAGCATTTT.

As concerns this clonotype: A much larger clonotype is one base distant, so this may be a read error. The gene calls are TRBV7-2 and TRBJ2-7; D possibly corresponds to TRBD1 (6 bases). Germline CDR1 SGHTA, CDR2 FQGNSA. The CDR3 is 13 amino acids. Trimming took off 1 base at V and 6 bases at J, with 10 bases between the two ends. The CDR3 bases are TGTACCAGCAGCTTAGTTGGGGGCGCCGAGCAGTACTTC. This gives the protein CTSSLVGGAEQYF.

This clonotype was detected ten times or more. The CDR3 DNA reads as TGCAGTGCTAGAGGGACAGCAAATGAAAAACTGTTTTTT. The encoded protein is CSARGTANEKLFF. V and J are TRBV20-1 and TRBJ1-4; D is possibly TRBD1 (6 bases). V was cut by 1 base and J by 5 bases, with 8 bases left in between. Per germline, CDR1 DFQATT and CDR2 SNEGSKA (reference sequence). The CDR3 totals 13 residues.

This clonotype appeared many times. The J gene is TRBJ1-5, the V gene TRBV29-1; D is unresolved. Germline V gene lookup returns CDR1 SQVTM and CDR2 ANQGSEA. V was clipped by 4 bases and J by 0 bases, with 10 bases between them. The CDR3 runs to 14 residues. The CDR3 DNA reads as TGCAGCGTTGCGGCGGAGTATAGCAATCAGCCCCAGCATTTT. Amino acid sequence: CSVAAEYSNQPQHF.

V is TRBV5-4 and J is TRBJ2-7; 9 nucleotides match TRBD2. The CDR3 extends over 15 amino acids. CDR1 is SGHNT, CDR2 YYREEE, per germline (reference sequence). The ends lost 4 bases at V and 4 bases at J; junction bases unmatched: 9. CDR3 sequence reads: CASSIDPSGAYEQYF. CDR3 in DNA: TGTGCCAGCAGCATAGACCCTAGCGGGGCTTACGAGCAGTACTTC.

The J gene is TRBJ2-5, the V gene TRBV12-3 or TRBV12-4; D may match TRBD1 or TRBD2 (6 bases each). Trimming took off 5 bases at V and 1 base at J, with 17 bases between the two ends. The CDR3 runs 16 residues. The CDR3 sequence: CASSPGGAGRQETQYF. In DNA, the CDR3 is TGTGCCAGCAGTCCCGGGGGCGCGGGCCGCCAAGAGACCCAGTACTTC.

On this clonotype itself: Since a much larger clone is just one base distant, this may be a read error. The chain joins TRBV20-1 to TRBJ1-4; D is perhaps TRBD1 (6 bases). The CDR3 has 15 amino acids. CDR1 is DFQATT, CDR2 SNEGSKA, per germline (reference sequence). Trimming took 5 bases from V and 6 from J, leaving 19 bases between them. The CDR3 DNA reads TGCAGTGCTCGTTTCACAGGGATGGGAGATGAAAAACTGTTTTTT. Translating it yields CSARFTGMGDEKLFF.

The chain recombines TRBV7-9 with TRBJ1-6; D gene uncertain. Trimming took 9 bases from V and 3 from J, leaving 9 bases between them. CDR3 size: 13 residues. The V gene's germline CDR1 is SEHNR and CDR2 FQNEAQ (reference sequence). The CDR3 region is CASSTNYNSPLHF. The CDR3 DNA is TGTGCCAGTTCGACAAACTATAATTCACCCCTCCACTTT.

The rearrangement uses TRBV4-1 and TRBJ2-5; D unclear. V gave up 1 base and J gave up 3 bases, with 9 bases separating them. Looked up from germline, CDR1 is MGHRA and CDR2 is YSYEKL. This CDR3 spans 14 amino acids. The CDR3 DNA follows: TGCGCCAGCAGCCAAGTCCCCGACGAAGAGACCCAGTACTTC. It is translated as CASSQVPDEETQYF.

This clonotype was observed a handful of times. J is TRBJ1-1 and V is TRBV20-1, with D possibly being TRBD1 (6 bases). Trimming stripped 2 bases from V and 5 bases from J, with 21 bases between. Germline V CDR1 and CDR2: DFQATT, SNEGSKA (reference sequence). This CDR3 contains 16 residues. Here the CDR3 DNA reads TGCAGTGCTAGAACACCACAGGGTTTGGTGTTAACTGAAGCTTTCTTT. Encoded protein: CSARTPQGLVLTEAFF.